This TCR beta chain is drawn from a study of blood T cell repertoires in COVID-19. Overall study context: The cDNA or gDNA used as material had been derived from T cells, B-cell-depleted T cells, or PBMCs.

Germline CDR1 is SGHTS and CDR2 is YDEGEE. V lost 0 bases and J 6 bases, leaving 18 bases between the germline ends. This CDR3 spans 17 amino acids. In the study's own analysis: Amplification with reference gene primers provided the estimates of nucleated cell counts. TCRdb's table, derived via immunoSEQ multiplex PCR, lists solely in-frame clones and lacks some. V and J calls plus clone size are reproduced from that table; the DNA served to infer D and trimming. The sample includes 250,000 to 300,000 clones, 70% to 90% of them seen just once. This TCR was sampled from a woman in her fifties or sixties with acute or convalescent COVID-19. This sequence joins TRBV5-8 and TRBJ2-2; TRBD1 is a possible D gene (5 bases). The sequencing input was peripheral blood. In DNA form, the CDR3 reads TGTGCCAGCAGCTTGGGGGGCAGGATGCCTTTGGCCGGGGAGCTGTTTTTT. It yields the protein CASSLGGRMPLAGELFF.